This T cell receptor (beta chain) is from a study of metastatic and nonmetastatic thyroid tumors. The wider study: Peripheral blood and tumor or nodule samples from malignant and benign thyroid patients were compared.

Authors' analysis steps: Built for papillary thyroid cancer, a distant-metastasis classifier drew on CDR3 differences across clinicopathological groups. TCRdb reprocessed the PCR reads using MiXCR. The V and J calls here are based on TCRdb, not the publication. The sample records some 22,000 clones, about 10% being singletons. Notes on this clone: The antigen is not known. One end of the junction does not line up with germline, which may come from a read error.

Thyroid surgery took place with no prior treatment in any patient. In germline, CDR1 is DFQATT, CDR2 SNEGSKA (reference sequence). This CDR3 is built from 14 residues. Study conclusions and caveats: It was reported that TCR beta diversity was significantly higher in malignant thyroid tumors than benign nodules, in blood and tumor.

The receptor's source is a female donor with papillary thyroid cancer or a benign thyroid nodule (not recorded which). Some clones in this sample may be carry-over from other donors' samples. The sample comprised blood. The gene calls are TRBV20-1 and TRBJ2-2; tentatively, D is TRBD2 (6 bases). The DNA of the CDR3 is TGCAGTGCTAGAGCCGTACTAGCAGACGGGGAACTGTTTTTT. Amino acids: CSARAVLADGELFF.